The present T cell receptor beta chain was sequenced within a study of memory CD4+ T cells and cytomegalovirus serostatus. Turning to the study itself: Of the healthy Belgian adults, roughly ten were CMV seropositive and more than 20 seronegative.

This clone was seen a single time. Its antigen remains unknown. Single viable CD3+CD4+CD8-CD45RO+ cells were sorted as the memory CD4+ T cells. Findings of the study overall: Repertoires predicted CMV serostatus with median bootstrapped AUC of about 0.96. The CMV-associated TCR signature appears largely within the CD4+ memory repertoire.

The CDR3 runs to 16 residues. V gave up 4 bases and J gave up 2 bases; unmatched junction bases: 9. Germline assignment: CDR1 LGHNA and CDR2 YSLEER. The protocol was immunoSEQ multiplex PCR, while the TCRdb copy is restricted to in-frame clones and leaves out a portion. The sample yields 75,000 to 90,000 clones, roughly 80% seen once. Sequencing input: memory CD4+ T cells from blood. The rearrangement links TRBV4-3 to TRBJ1-1; 8 bases fit TRBD1. The TCR comes from an adult in good health and CMV-seronegative. The CDR3, as DNA: TGCGCCAGCAGCCTAGCCATCGGACAGGGAAACACTGAAGCTTTCTTT. It codes for CASSLAIGQGNTEAFF.